This TCR beta chain stems from a study of a mutant IDH1 vaccine in newly diagnosed glioma. In the study overall: Vaccination began 4-6 weeks post radiotherapy alone, or with temozolomide cycles.

As to time point: week 35, safety follow-up. Every single dose of the vaccine, 300 ug of mutant IDH1 20-mer peptide, came with topical imiquimod. Each patient was administered eight vaccinations, scheduled in weeks 1, 3, 5, 7, 11, 15, 19 and 23. A note on this clone: Its specificity is not known.

TCRdb's copy holds only in-frame clones and misses some; the assay was immunoSEQ multiplex PCR. The table includes 45,000 to 60,000 clones, approximately 90% detected once. Germline loops: CDR1 SGHDT, CDR2 YYEEEE. The CDR3 contains 15 residues. V was pared by 1 base and J by 8 bases, with 18 bases between. Sequenced material: PBMCs, taken from a glioma patient whose treatment included an IDH1 peptide vaccine. The rearrangement uses TRBV5-6 and TRBJ1-2, with D maybe TRBD1 (6 bases). The clonotype comes from a woman aged 40 to 49 with glioma. CDR3 residues: CASSLTPGQGQGYTF. DNA for the CDR3: TGTGCCAGCAGCTTGACCCCGGGACAAGGGCAGGGCTACACCTTC.